This TCR beta chain derives from a study of T-cell memory formation after mild COVID-19. Study at large: TCR clusters were largely donor specific. Study-level results: Of the contracting clones, CD4+ ones lay mainly in CM and EM, and CD8+ ones in EMRA.

MiXCR, run by TCRdb on the 5' RACE reads, gives a single entry per CDR3 protein. The table has roughly 600,000 distinct CDR3 sequences, approximately 18% seen once; the top ten hold about 12%. Turning to this clonotype: Its antigen is unknown.

The junction had 4 bases not matched to a gene; V was cut back by 3 bases and J by 7 bases. This CDR3 region has 14 residues. Germline V lookup: CDR1 SGHAT, CDR2 FQDESV (reference sequence). The chain is built from TRBV11-1 and TRBJ2-2, with 8 bases aligning to TRBD1. The sequenced sample was PBMCs or a T cell subset sorted from them (not recorded which). The receptor was derived from an adult woman who had mild COVID-19 (a few samples of this study predate the infection). Cell type and time point are not known. CDR3 region: CASSLDRVIGELFF. The CDR3, as DNA: TGTGCCAGCAGCTTGGACAGGGTCATCGGGGAGCTGTTTTTT.